What follows are 7 T cell receptor beta chains derived from one specimen sequenced in a study of graft-versus-host responses after intestinal transplantation. The method was immunoSEQ multiplex PCR; TCRdb's version includes in-frame clones alone and lacks a portion of them. This sample has tens of thousands of clones, with about 60% found just once. Sequencing was performed on alloreactive CD4+ T cells from a mixed lymphocyte reaction culture, taken before intestinal transplant. Subset meaning: CFSE-low proliferating T cells sorted from roughly six-day pre-transplant mixed lymphocyte reaction (GvH or HvG direction). These receptors were obtained from a human patient who received an intestinal transplant.

The sample holds a few counts of this clone. The rearrangement joins TRBV5-1 to TRBJ2-5; D is unresolved. The V end lost 3 bases, the J end lost 2 bases, and 8 bases lay between the germline ends. The CDR3 is 13 amino acids. In germline, CDR1 is SGHRS, CDR2 YFSETQ. In DNA form, the CDR3 reads TGCGCCAGCAGCTCGGCAGGACAAGAGACCCAGTACTTC. It translates to CASSSAGQETQYF.

V is TRBV27 and J is TRBJ2-1; TRBD2 aligns across 11 bases. This CDR3 region has 15 residues. The V gene's germline CDR1 is MNHEY and CDR2 SMNVEV (reference sequence). Trimming cost V 6 bases and J 1 base; bases outside gene matches: 2. The CDR3 DNA sequence: TGTGCCAGCAGGCTAGCGGGGGGATCCTACAATGAGCAGTTCTTC. It specifies CASRLAGGSYNEQFF.

The CDR3 spells CASSFGGSSYNEQFF. DNA for the CDR3: TGTGCCAGCAGCTTCGGCGGGAGCTCCTACAATGAGCAGTTCTTC. The chain uses TRBV7-3 and TRBJ2-1; 7 bases are shared with TRBD2. The length of the CDR3 is 15 residues. The V segment lost 3 bases and the J segment 0 bases; nucleotides outside the gene matches: 2. Germline V gives CDR1 SGHTA, CDR2 FQGTGA. Using reference TRBV7-3 and TRBJ2-1 for the parts outside the CDR3, the full variable domain is GAGVSQTPSNKVTEKGKYVELRCDPISGHTALYWYRQSLGQGPEFLIYFQGTGAADDSGLPNDRFFAVRPEGSVSTLKIQRTERGDSAVYLCASSFGGSSYNEQFFGPGTRLTVL.

The chain combines TRBV6-5 with TRBJ1-1, with a possible D match to TRBD1 (6 bases). This CDR3 region has 11 residues. The V and J ends lost 7 bases and 9 bases respectively, with 12 bases between them. Per germline, CDR1 MNHEY and CDR2 SVGAGI. CDR3: CASIIQGKAFF. The CDR3 coding sequence is TGTGCCAGCATAATACAGGGTAAAGCTTTCTTT.

The V and J genes are TRBV7-9 and TRBJ2-1; 7 positions agree with TRBD1. This CDR3 has 13 residues. The V segment lost 5 bases and the J segment 5 bases; nucleotides outside the gene matches: 3. Germline assignment: CDR1 SEHNR and CDR2 FQNEAQ (reference sequence). In DNA, the CDR3 is TGTGCCAGCAGCACGACAGGGAACAATGAGCAGTTCTTC. Protein product: CASSTTGNNEQFF.

V and J are TRBV5-1 and TRBJ2-1; 15 nucleotides line up with TRBD2. V was pared by 0 bases and J by 3 bases, with 16 bases of the junction left unmatched. Germline V CDR1 and CDR2: SGHRS, YFSETQ. The CDR3 runs to 22 residues. Written as DNA, the CDR3 is TGCGCCAGCAGCTTGGCCTCTATGGGACTAGCGGGAGGCAAACACTACTACAATGAGCAGTTCTTC. This translates into CASSLASMGLAGGKHYYNEQFF.

This rearrangement joins TRBV2 to TRBJ2-1; TRBD2 matches at 10 bases. CDR3 length: 15 amino acids. V trimming: 5 bases; J trimming: 7 bases; junction bases outside the gene matches: 8. Germline V CDR1 and CDR2: SNHLY, FYNNEI. The CDR3 DNA is TGTGCCAGCAGTCGTCAGGGACTAGCGATAAATGAGCAGTTCTTC. Translation gives CASSRQGLAINEQFF.